The T cell receptor (beta chain) under discussion was sequenced for a study of cytomegalovirus exposure and HLA in healthy donors (dated by TCRdb to 2016 to 2017). For the wider study: According to an earlier analysis of 550 to 750 of the donors, some 170 million T cells yielded 95 million to 140 million unique TCR beta sequences and less than 300 Gb of sequence data. About 280 gigabases of sequencing data and around 80 million unique TCR sequences made up an early release that covered over 550 HLA-typed donors. Of the roughly 400 genotyped donors, over 70% fell in the genetic ancestry cluster associated with self-reported Caucasian donors. The study aimed to test whether signatures of past pathogen exposure could be identified by cataloging public T cell receptors. The T cell repertoires of 666 subjects were profiled by immunosequencing and related to cytomegalovirus serostatus. In addition to the first cohort of 666 subjects, a separate validation cohort of 120 different subjects was used. To predict cytomegalovirus infection status, the study combined high-throughput TCR immunosequencing, statistical association of individual TCRs with disease status, and machine learning. A later analysis re-examined previously published TCR beta repertoires from 500 to 700 donors and added high-resolution HLA genotyping to investigate patterns of TCR occurrence. In the later analysis, no new phenotypic data were used to find candidate immune exposures; instead, reliance was placed on TCR beta sequences and their occurrence across donors. To decide whether each TCR beta V gene segment behaved as functional or pseudogenic, an earlier analysis of approximately 590 of the donors relied on high-throughput TCR beta sequencing. Donor age, sex, ethnicity and CMV serostatus were collected together with the repertoire data. In a later genetic analysis, genome-wide SNP genotypes for about three fifths of the 666 donors were used, and that subset was treated as a discovery cohort. All discovery cohort repertoires had been generated on a single sequencing platform. HLA typing included class I and class II loci at four-digit resolution. The number of donors typed differed by locus, with roughly 629-640 for A, B, C, DRB1 and DQB1, around 500 for DQA1, 600 to 610 for DPA1, and under 490 for DPB1. Roughly five DR-DQ haplotypes were handled as single units for association and clustering because linkage in the cohort was strong. Across 398 genotyped donors of the cohort, an average of roughly 230,000 unique TCR beta nucleotide sequences per donor were sequenced, and roughly a sixth of those sequences were non-productive.

There are 19 amino acids in the CDR3, from cysteine to phenylalanine inclusive. Just the 57-base CDR3 DNA is kept, in frame starting at base 1. The germline V gene supplies CDR1 SNHLY and CDR2 FYNNEI. Trimming at the junction amounts to 5 bases on V and 2 bases on J, and the germline ends lie 25 bases apart. The protocol used for the library was the immunoSEQ multiplex PCR assay. The multiplex PCR relied on a mix of 60 forward primers for TCR Vbeta segments and 13 reverse primers for TCR Jbeta segments. The CDR3 region of rearranged TCR beta genes was amplified from genomic DNA by a multiplex PCR assay. On the Illumina HiSeq System, the amplified TCR beta libraries were sequenced as 87-base-pair reads. Regarding the original processing steps: In a later analysis, some 80 million unique TCR beta chains were counted across the roughly 610 repertoires, and roughly 10 million of these chains were shared by at least two donors. A nearest-neighbor algorithm error-corrected the raw reads and collapsed the reads into unique sequences, merging closely related sequences to remove PCR and sequencing errors. To assign V, D and J gene segments, CDR3 sequences were aligned to IMGT reference sequences. For a sequence to be retained, at least a six-nucleotide match to both a V gene segment and a J gene segment was required. A rearrangement was called productive if the CDR3 had no stop codons and remained in frame with V and J, and every other rearrangement was called non-productive. CDR3 was defined by IMGT convention, running from the second conserved V-encoded cysteine to the conserved J-encoded phenylalanine. Sequences without an unambiguous match to a single V gene segment were excluded from the earlier analysis of several hundred of the donors. In an earlier analysis of several hundred of the donors, V segments were called functional above 56.7% productive rearrangements and were called segregating when the between-donor standard deviation exceeded 5%. A statistical classification framework was built for diagnosing cytomegalovirus status from the catalog of TCR beta chain sequences. In a later analysis, TCR nucleotide sequences were compared against IMGT/GENE-DB human TR gene sequences so that V and J genes could be assigned. In a later analysis, CDR3 sequences and most-parsimonious VDJ recombination scenarios were assigned using the TCRdist pipeline. In a later analysis, every TCR beta chain was defined by the combination of its CDR3 amino acid sequence and its V-gene family, and reads without a unique V-gene family were dropped. As a way to deal with suspected cross-contamination and a sequencing artifact, a later analysis dropped roughly 620 nucleotide sequences that were highly shared and had low generation probability. For each public chain, a later analysis derived a clonal expansion index from normalized ranks of inferred template counts within each repertoire. A later analysis computed generation probabilities with a VDJ recombination model fitted to out-of-frame rearrangements, and checked the results against IGoR. In a later analysis, TCR-TCR, TCR-HLA and TCR-CMV co-occurrence was scored with hypergeometric tests, and a repertoire-size bias correction was applied to TCR pairs. In a later analysis, false discovery rates were estimated by permuting HLA or CMV assignments 20 times. A later analysis grouped co-occurring TCRs with DBSCAN, adding TCRdist sequence similarity when clustering within HLA-allele-positive subsets. Repertoires with fewer than 30,000 or more than 120,000 public chains, plus five repertoires with anomalous nucleotide sharing, were excluded from co-occurrence clustering. Not all clones reach the TCRdb copy of this immuneACCESS table, which keeps in-frame sequences only. Checked studies attribute under half of the gap to unresolved V genes and leave the rest unexplained. For V, J and clone size, that table is used; D and trimming come from the DNA. The sample table shows roughly 95,000 clones, and 80% to 90% are seen once. The biggest ten clones account for 3% to 3.5% of the sample.

Comment on this clone: The antigen this receptor binds is unknown. No qualities accompany the bases; no much larger clone lies one base away.

The cohort consisted of more than 650 healthy bone marrow donors. All cohort members were sampled while nominally healthy, although unrecorded immune exposures were likely present. The donor was CMV seropositive and was included in the group of 289 seropositive cohort members. Each donor provided a peripheral blood sample, and peripheral blood mononuclear cells were used for TCR beta sequencing. Genomic DNA was extracted from the blood cell samples with the Qiagen DNeasy Blood Extraction Kit. Beyond this particular receptor, the publication reports: A later analysis found that most CMV-associated TCR beta chains appeared HLA-restricted, with HLA associations seemingly driven largely by CMV exposure. Sequencing depth was assumed to be roughly uniform across donors in the presence/absence analyses, though that assumption may not hold. The authors suggested that the approach could potentially be generalized to other disease states and immunological phenotypes. Several of the top co-occurrence clusters appeared to be linked to parvovirus B19, influenza, CMV and Epstein-Barr virus, according to a later analysis. While some public TCRs were present in many individuals, most TCR sequences turned up only very rarely across donors. In a later genetic analysis, a missense DCLRE1C variant was associated with V-gene and J-gene trimming of TCR beta chains, and the association was replicated in an independent cohort. Linkage disequilibrium might explain the correlated functional status among segregating V segments, but an unknown experimental factor could not be excluded. At a false discovery rate of 0.05, a later analysis linked around 15,000 TCR beta sequences to specific HLA alleles. A cluster of highly shared sequence variants was judged likely to represent a technical artifact of the sequencing pipeline. A later analysis found that TCR association rates varied across HLA loci, with DRB1 alleles showing the most associated TCRs and HLA-C alleles the fewest. In vitro tests confirmed that a few of the cytomegalovirus-associated TCR beta chains recognize cytomegalovirus antigens. In the study, some 180 TCR beta chains were listed as associated with cytomegalovirus. In both the original and validation cohorts, the classifier was reported to diagnose cytomegalovirus status with high specificity and sensitivity. Only TCR beta chains were sequenced in this cohort, and the absence of alpha or paired-chain data limited detectable features. Assigning TCR associations to individual alleles was difficult when HLA alleles, especially DR and DQ, strongly co-occurred. Compared with the approximately 700-donor mean, donors in an Asian-associated ancestry cluster had fewer N-insertions in productive TCRs, according to a later genetic analysis. The earlier analysis of 587 of the donors excluded roughly 16 rarely observed V segments, including chromosome 9 orphons, because counts were too low. Broadly in line with IMGT annotations, most TCR beta V segments showed up in productive rearrangements about 87% or about 30% of the time in an earlier analysis of a few hundred of the donors. Because the 87-base-pair reads could not distinguish some IMGT-functional V segments, including TRBV6-2 and TRBV6-3, those segments were excluded. Compared with equally common non-associated chains, HLA-associated TCR beta chains in a later analysis were more clonally expanded and had lower generation probabilities. A further reported finding was that TCR beta sequences accurately predicted the HLA-A and HLA-B alleles for most subjects in the first cohort. Immune exposure information for the cohort was limited to CMV serostatus. Because HLA typing was unavailable for some donors at each locus, only the typed subset was used in association tests.

This TCR came from a man aged 25-45 years in good health and CMV-seropositive. The specimen was PBMCs. The sequence is built from TRBV2 and TRBJ2-1; D gene: possibly TRBD2, on 7 matching bases. The CDR3 here reads CASSPRGGGALGPYNEQFF. The bases are TGTGCCAGCAGTCCCCGGGGAGGGGGGGCCCTAGGGCCCTACAATGAGCAGTTCTTC.